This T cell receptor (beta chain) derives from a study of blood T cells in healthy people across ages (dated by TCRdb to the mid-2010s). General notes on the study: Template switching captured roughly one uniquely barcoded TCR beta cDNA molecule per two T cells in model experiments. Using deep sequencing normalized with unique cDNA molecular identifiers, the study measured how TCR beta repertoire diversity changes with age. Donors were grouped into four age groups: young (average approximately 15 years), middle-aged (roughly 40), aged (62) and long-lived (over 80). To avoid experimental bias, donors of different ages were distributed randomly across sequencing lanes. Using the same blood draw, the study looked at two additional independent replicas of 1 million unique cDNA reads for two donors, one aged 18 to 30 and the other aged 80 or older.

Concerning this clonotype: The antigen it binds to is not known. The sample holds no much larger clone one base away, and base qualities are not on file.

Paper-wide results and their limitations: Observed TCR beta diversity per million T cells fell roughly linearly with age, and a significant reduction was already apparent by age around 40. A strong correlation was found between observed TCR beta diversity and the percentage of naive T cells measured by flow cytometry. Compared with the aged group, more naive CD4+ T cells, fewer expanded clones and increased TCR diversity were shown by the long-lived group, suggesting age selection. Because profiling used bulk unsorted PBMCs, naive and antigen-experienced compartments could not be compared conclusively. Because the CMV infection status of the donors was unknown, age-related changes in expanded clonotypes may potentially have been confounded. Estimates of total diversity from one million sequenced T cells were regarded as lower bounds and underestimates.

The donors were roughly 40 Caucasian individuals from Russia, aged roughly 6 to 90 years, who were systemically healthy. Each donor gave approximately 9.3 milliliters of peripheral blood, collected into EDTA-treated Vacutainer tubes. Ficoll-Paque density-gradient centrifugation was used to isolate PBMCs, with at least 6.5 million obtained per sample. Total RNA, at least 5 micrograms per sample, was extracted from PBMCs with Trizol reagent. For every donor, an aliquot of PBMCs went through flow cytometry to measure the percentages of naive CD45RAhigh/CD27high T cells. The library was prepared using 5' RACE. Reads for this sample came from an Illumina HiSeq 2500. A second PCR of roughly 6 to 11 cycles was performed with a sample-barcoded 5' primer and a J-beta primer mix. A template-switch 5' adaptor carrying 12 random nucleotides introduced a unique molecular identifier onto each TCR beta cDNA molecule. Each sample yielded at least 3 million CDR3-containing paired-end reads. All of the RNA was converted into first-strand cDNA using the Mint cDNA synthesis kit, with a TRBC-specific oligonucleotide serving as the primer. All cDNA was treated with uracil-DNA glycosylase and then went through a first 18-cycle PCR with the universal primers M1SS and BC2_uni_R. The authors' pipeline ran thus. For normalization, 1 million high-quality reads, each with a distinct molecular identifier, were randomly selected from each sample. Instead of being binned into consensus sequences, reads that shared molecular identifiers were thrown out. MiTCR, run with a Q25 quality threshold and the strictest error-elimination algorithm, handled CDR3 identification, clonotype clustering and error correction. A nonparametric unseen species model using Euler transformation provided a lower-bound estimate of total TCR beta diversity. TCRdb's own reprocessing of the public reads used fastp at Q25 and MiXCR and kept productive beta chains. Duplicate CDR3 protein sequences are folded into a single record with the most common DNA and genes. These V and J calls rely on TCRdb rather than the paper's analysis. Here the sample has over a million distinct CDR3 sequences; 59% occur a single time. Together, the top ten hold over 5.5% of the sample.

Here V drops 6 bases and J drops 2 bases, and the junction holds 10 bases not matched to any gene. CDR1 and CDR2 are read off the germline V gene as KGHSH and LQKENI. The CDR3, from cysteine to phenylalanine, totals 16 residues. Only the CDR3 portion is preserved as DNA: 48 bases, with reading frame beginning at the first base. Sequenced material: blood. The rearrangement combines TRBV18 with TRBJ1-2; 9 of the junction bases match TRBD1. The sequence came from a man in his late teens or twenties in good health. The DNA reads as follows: TGTGCCAGCTCCCTGGACAGGGGCCTGCCGAACTATGGCTACACCTTC. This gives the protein CASSLDRGLPNYGYTF.